This TCR beta chain was identified in a study of tumor-infiltrating lymphocytes in primary liver carcinoma. Overall study: Spanning 30 to 69 years of age, the patients were men and women.

Synthesis of TCR beta cDNA was carried out from 450 to 500 ng total RNA with a constant-region primer. Three nested multiplex PCR rounds, a slightly modified ARM-PCR method, built the TCR beta libraries. Primers for the first two PCR rounds were TRBV1-TRBV30 forward primers and a C-beta reverse primer (approximately 9 cycles per round). Using its own MiXCR run on the multiplex PCR reads, TCRdb lists one record per CDR3 protein. The sample carries 180,000 or so distinct CDR3 sequences, 60% recorded once. This CDR3 contains 15 residues. Per germline, CDR1 MGHRA and CDR2 YSYEKL. Trimming cost V 2 bases and J 1 base; bases outside gene matches: 0. Unsorted whole blood served as the source of blood RNA, and germline DNA was extracted as well. Study-wide findings and caveats: Relative to blood, tumors carried a significantly larger fraction of the repertoire in their top 250 clones (p = 0.039).

This clonotype showed up just a few times. Antigen unknown. The sample consisted of peripheral blood. The chain is built from TRBV4-1 and TRBJ2-7; 12 nucleotides line up with TRBD2. This clonotype was sampled from a man aged 40-50 years with primary liver carcinoma and hepatitis B virus infection. Here the CDR3 DNA reads TGCGCCAGCAGCCAACTAGCGGGAGGGTCCTACGAGCAGTACTTC. It encodes CASSQLAGGSYEQYF.